The source of this TCR beta chain is a study of blood T cell repertoires in COVID-19. The wider study: There were acute and convalescent COVID-19 samples, and they came from the United States, Italy and Spain. T cells, B-cell-depleted T cells, or PBMCs provided the cDNA or gDNA that served as material.

V was trimmed by 6 bases and J by 4 bases, leaving 15 bases between them. The germline gives CDR1 KGHSH, CDR2 LQKENI. The CDR3 has 15 amino acids. The repertoire was sequenced with immunoSEQ multiplex PCR; TCRdb's copy has only in-frame clones and lacks some. The profile shows 200,000 to 250,000 clones, 82% of them singletons. In the case of this clone: This specimen includes other DNA sequences encoding the same CDR3.

The genes are TRBV18 and TRBJ1-4; tentative D call: TRBD1 (5 bases). The sequence was collected from an elderly woman with acute or convalescent COVID-19. Source material: peripheral blood. The chain's CDR3 is CASSPPQGSNEKLFF. As DNA, the CDR3 is TGTGCCAGCTCTCCGCCGCAGGGCAGTAATGAAAAACTGTTTTTT.